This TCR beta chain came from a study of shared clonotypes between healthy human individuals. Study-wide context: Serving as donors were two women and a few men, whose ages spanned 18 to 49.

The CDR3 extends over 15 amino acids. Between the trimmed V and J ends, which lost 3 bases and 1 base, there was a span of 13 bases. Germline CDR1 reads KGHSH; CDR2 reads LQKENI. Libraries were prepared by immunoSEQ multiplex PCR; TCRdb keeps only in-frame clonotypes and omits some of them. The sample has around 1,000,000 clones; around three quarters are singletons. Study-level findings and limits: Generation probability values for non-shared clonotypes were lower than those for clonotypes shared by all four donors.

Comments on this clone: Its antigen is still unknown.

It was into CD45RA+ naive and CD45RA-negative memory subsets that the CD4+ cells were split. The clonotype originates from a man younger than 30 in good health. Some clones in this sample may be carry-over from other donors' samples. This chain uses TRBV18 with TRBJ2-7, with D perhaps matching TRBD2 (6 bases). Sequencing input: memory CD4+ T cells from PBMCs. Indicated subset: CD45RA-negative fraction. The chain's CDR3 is CASSPGLARSYEQYF. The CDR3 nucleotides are TGTGCCAGCTCACCGGGCCTAGCGAGATCCTACGAGCAGTACTTC.